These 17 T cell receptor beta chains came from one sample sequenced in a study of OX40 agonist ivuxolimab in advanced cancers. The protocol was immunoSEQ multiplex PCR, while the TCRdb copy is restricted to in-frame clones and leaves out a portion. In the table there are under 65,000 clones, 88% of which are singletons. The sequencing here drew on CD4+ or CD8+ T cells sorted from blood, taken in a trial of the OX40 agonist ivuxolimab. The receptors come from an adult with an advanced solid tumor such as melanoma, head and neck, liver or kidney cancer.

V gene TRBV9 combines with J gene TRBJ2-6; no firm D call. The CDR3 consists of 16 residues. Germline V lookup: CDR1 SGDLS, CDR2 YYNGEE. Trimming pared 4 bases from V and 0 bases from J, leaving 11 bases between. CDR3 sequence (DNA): TGTGCCAGCAGCCGGACGTCACTCTCTGGGGCCAACGTCCTGACTTTC. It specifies CASSRTSLSGANVLTF. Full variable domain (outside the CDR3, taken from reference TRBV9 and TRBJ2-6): DSGVTQTPKHLITATGQRVTLRCSPRSGDLSVYWYQQSLDQGLQFLIQYYNGEERAKGNILERFSAQQFPDLHSELNLSSLELGDSALYFCASSRTSLSGANVLTFGAGSRLTVL.

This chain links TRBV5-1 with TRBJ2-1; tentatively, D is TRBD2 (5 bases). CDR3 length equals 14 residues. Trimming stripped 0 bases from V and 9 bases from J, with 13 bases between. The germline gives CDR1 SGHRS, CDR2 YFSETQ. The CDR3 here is CASSLEAQRTEQFF. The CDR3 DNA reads TGCGCCAGCAGCTTGGAGGCCCAGCGGACTGAGCAGTTCTTC.

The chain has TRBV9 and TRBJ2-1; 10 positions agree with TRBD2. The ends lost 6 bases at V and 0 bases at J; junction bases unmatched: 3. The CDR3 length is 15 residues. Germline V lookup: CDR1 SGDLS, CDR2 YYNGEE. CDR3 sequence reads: CASTSGGSSYNEQFF. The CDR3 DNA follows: TGTGCCAGCACTAGCGGGGGTAGCTCCTACAATGAGCAGTTCTTC.

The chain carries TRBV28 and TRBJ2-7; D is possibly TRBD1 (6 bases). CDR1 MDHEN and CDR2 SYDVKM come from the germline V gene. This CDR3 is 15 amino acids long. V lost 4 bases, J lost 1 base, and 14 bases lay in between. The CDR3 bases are TGTGCCAGCAGTTCCCCGGGGACATCATCCTACGAGCAGTACTTC. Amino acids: CASSSPGTSSYEQYF.

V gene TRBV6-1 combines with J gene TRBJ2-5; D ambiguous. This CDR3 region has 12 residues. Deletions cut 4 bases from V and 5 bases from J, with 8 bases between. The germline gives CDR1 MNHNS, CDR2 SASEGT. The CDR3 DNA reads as TGTGCCAGCAGTGTAGGGTTGGAGACCCAGTACTTC. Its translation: CASSVGLETQYF.

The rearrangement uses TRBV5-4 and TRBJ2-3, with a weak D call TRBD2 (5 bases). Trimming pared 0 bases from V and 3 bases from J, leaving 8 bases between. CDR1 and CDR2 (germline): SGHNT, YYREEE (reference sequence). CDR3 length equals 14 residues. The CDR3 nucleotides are TGTGCCAGCAGCTTGGCCGGGAAGACAGATACGCAGTATTTT. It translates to CASSLAGKTDTQYF.

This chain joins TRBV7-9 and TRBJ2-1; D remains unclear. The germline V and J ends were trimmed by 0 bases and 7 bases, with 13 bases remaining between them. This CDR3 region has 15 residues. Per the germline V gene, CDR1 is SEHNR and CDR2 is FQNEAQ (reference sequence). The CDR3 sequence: CASSLARFGLNEQFF. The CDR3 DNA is TGTGCCAGCAGCTTAGCGAGGTTTGGGCTGAATGAGCAGTTCTTC.

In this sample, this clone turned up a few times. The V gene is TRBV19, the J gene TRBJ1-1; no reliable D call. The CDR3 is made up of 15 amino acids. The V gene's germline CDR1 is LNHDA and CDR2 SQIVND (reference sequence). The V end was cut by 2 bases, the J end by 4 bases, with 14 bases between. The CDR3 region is CASSISPQPGTEAFF. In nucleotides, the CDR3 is TGTGCCAGTAGTATATCCCCTCAGCCGGGCACTGAAGCTTTCTTT.

The CDR3 nucleotides are TGTGCCAGCAGCGACAACATAAATCGGGGGCCGCTGCGGGGTGAAGCTTTCTTT. Encoded protein: CASSDNINRGPLRGEAFF. The chain employs TRBV7-9 and TRBJ1-1; a possible D gene is TRBD1 (6 bases). The CDR3 length is 18 residues. Trimming took 5 bases from V and 7 from J, leaving 29 bases between them. Germline CDR1 reads SEHNR; CDR2 reads FQNEAQ (reference sequence).

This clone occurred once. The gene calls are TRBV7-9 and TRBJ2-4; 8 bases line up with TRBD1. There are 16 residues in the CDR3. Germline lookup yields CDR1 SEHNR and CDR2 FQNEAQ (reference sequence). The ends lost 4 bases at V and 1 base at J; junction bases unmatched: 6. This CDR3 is CASSSDRGNAKNIQYF. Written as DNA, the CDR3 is TGTGCCAGCAGCTCTGACAGGGGAAACGCCAAAAACATTCAGTACTTC.

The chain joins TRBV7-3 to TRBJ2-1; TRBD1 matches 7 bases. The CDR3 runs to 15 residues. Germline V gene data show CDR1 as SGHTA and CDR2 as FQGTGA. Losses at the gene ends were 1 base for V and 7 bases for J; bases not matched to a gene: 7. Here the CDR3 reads CASSLMGQQLNEQFF. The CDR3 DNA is TGTGCCAGCAGCTTAATGGGACAGCAGCTTAATGAGCAGTTCTTC. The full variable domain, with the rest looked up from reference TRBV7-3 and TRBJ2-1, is GAGVSQTPSNKVTEKGKYVELRCDPISGHTALYWYRQSLGQGPEFLIYFQGTGAADDSGLPNDRFFAVRPEGSVSTLKIQRTERGDSAVYLCASSLMGQQLNEQFFGPGTRLTVL.

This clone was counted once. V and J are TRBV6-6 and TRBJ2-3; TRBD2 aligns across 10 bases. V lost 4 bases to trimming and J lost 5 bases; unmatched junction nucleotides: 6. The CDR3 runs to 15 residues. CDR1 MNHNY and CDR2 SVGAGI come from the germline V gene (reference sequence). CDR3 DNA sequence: TGTGCCAGCAGTTCTCTAGCGGGAGCATTAGATACGCAGTATTTT. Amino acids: CASSSLAGALDTQYF.

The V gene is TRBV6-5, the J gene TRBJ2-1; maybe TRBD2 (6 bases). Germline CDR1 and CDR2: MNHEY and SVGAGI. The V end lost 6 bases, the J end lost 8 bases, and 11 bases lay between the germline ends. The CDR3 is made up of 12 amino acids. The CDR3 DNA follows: TGTGCCAGCAGGGTCAGCGGGTATGAGCAGTTCTTC. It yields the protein CASRVSGYEQFF.

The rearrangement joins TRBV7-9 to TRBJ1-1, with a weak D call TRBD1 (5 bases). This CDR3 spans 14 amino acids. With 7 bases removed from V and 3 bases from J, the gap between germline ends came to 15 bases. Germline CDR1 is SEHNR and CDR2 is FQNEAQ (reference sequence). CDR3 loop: CASTAGGLDTEAFF. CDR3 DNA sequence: TGTGCCAGCACGGCTGGGGGGTTGGACACTGAAGCTTTCTTT.

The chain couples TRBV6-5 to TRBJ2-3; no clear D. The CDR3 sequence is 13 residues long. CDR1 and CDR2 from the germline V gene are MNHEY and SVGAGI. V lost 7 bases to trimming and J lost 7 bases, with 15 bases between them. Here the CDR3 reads CASTQSRSYTQYF. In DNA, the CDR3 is TGTGCCAGCACCCAGAGCAGGTCATATACGCAGTATTTT.

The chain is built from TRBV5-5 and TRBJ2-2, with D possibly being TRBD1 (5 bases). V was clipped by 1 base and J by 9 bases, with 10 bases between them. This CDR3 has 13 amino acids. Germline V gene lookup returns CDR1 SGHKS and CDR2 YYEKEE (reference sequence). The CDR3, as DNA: TGTGCCAGCAGCTTGACAGGAAGCCGGGAGCTGTTTTTT. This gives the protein CASSLTGSRELFF.

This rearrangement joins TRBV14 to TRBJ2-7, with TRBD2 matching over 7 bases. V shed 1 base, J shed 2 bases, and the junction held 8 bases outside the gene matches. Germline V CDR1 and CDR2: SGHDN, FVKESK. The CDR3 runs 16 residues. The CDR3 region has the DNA TGTGCCAGCAGCCAAGGGCCTCCAGGACTAGCCTACGAGCAGTACTTC. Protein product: CASSQGPPGLAYEQYF.